The entry below gives a single T cell receptor beta chain sequence along with its context. What it binds is unknown. The sample comes from a study of shared clonotypes between healthy human individuals. Findings and limits, study-wide: A handful of donors showed sharing of approximately 5% of naive CD4 clonotypes. Depth was large, yet rarefaction showed that sorted-subset sequencing was incomplete.

Produced via immunoSEQ multiplex PCR; TCRdb's table is partial and in-frame only. The data show hundreds of thousands of clones, 96% seen once. The naive CD8 fraction comprised CD45RO-negative cells positively selected for CCR7 and excluded terminally differentiated effector memory CD45RA+ cells. The sequence derives from a woman in her 30s in good health. What was sequenced was naive CD8+ T cells sorted from blood.

CDR3: CSVEDQLQGIAYEQYF. The CDR3 DNA follows: TGCAGCGTTGAAGATCAACTCCAGGGGATAGCCTACGAGCAGTACTTC. The chain carries TRBV29-1 and TRBJ2-7; weak D call: TRBD1 (6 bases). V lost 0 bases, J lost 2 bases, and 17 bases lay in between. The germline V gene encodes CDR1 SQVTM and CDR2 ANQGSEA. CDR3 length: 16 amino acids.